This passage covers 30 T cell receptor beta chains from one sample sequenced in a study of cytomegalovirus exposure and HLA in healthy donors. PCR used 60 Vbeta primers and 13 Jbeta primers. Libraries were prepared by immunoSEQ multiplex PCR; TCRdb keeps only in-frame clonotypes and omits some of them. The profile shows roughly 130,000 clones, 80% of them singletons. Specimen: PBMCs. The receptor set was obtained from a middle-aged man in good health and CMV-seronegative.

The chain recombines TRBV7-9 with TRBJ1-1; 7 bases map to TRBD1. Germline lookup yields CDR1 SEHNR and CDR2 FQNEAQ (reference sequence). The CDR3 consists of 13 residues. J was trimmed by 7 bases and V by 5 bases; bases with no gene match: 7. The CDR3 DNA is TGTGCCAGCAGCCCCGGACAGGTTTATGAAGCTTTCTTT. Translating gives CASSPGQVYEAFF.

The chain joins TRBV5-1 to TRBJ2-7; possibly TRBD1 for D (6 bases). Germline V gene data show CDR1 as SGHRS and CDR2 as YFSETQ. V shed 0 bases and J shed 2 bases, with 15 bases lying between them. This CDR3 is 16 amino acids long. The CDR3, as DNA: TGCGCCAGCAGCTTGGAGGGTACAGGGTCCCCCTACGAGCAGTACTTC. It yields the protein CASSLEGTGSPYEQYF.

CDR3 in amino acids: CASSFGYRADTQYF. The CDR3 DNA reads TGTGCCAGCAGCTTCGGCTACCGGGCAGATACGCAGTATTTT. This sequence joins TRBV7-3 and TRBJ2-3; D remains ambiguous. Per germline, CDR1 SGHTA and CDR2 FQGTGA. V dropped 3 bases and J dropped 4 bases, with 11 bases sitting between them. This CDR3 has 14 amino acids.

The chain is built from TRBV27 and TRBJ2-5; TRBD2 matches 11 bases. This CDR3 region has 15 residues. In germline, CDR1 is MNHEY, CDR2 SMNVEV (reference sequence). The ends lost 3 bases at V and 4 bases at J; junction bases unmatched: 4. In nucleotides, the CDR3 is TGTGCCAGCAGTTTTGGTAGCGGGAGGGGAGAGACCCAGTACTTC. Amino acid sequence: CASSFGSGRGETQYF.

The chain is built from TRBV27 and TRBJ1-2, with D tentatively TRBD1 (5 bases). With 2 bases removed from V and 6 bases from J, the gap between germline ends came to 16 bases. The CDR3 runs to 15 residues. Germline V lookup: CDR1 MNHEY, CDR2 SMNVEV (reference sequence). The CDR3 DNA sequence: TGTGCCAGCAGTTTAACTTCGCAGGGTTTTCATGGCTACACCTTC. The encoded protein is CASSLTSQGFHGYTF.

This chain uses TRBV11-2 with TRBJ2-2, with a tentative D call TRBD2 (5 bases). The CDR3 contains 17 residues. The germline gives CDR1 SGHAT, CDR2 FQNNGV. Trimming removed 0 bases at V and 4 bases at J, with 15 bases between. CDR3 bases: TGTGCCAGCAGCTTAGATATTCTTTTCGGGGTCACCGGGGAGCTGTTTTTT. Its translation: CASSLDILFGVTGELFF. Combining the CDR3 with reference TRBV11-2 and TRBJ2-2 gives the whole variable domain EAGVAQSPRYKIIEKRQSVAFWCNPISGHATLYWYQQILGQGPKLLIQFQNNGVVDDSQLPKDRFSAERLKGVDSTLKIQPAKLEDSAVYLCASSLDILFGVTGELFFGEGSRLTVL.

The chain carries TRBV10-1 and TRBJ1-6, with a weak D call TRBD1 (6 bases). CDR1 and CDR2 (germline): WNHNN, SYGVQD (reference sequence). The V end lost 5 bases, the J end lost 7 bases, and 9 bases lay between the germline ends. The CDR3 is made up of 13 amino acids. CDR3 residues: CASSYRANSPLHF. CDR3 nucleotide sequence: TGCGCCAGCAGTTACAGGGCCAATTCACCCCTCCACTTT.

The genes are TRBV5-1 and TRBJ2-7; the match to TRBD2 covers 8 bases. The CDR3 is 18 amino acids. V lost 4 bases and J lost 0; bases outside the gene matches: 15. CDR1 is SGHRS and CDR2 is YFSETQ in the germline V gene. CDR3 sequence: CASSLRGGSGTSSYEQYF. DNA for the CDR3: TGCGCCAGCAGCCTCCGCGGGGGGAGCGGAACCAGCTCCTACGAGCAGTACTTC.

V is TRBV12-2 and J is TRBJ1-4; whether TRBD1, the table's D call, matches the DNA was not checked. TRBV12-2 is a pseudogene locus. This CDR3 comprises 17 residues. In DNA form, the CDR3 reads TGTGCAAGTCGCCCGGACAGGGTACGGGCAACTAATGAAAAACTGTTTTTT. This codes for CASRPDRVRATNEKLFF.

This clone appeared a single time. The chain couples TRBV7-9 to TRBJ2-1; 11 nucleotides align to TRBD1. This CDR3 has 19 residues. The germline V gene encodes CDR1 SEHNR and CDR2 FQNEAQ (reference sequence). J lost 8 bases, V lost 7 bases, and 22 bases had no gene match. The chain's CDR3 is CASTGSLLKDRGLVDEQFF. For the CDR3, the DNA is TGTGCCAGCACGGGAAGCTTACTTAAGGACAGGGGGCTGGTCGATGAGCAGTTCTTC.

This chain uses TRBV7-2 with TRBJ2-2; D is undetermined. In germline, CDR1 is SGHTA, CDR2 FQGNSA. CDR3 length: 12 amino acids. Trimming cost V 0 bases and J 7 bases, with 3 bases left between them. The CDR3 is CASSLAIGELFF. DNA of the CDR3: TGTGCCAGCAGCTTAGCTATCGGGGAGCTGTTTTTT.

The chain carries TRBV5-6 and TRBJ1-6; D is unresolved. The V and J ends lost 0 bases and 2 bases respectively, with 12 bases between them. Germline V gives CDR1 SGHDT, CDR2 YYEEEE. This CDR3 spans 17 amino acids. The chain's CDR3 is CASSLGVKGAYNSPLHF. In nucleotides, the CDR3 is TGTGCCAGCAGCTTGGGAGTAAAGGGAGCCTATAATTCACCCCTCCACTTT.

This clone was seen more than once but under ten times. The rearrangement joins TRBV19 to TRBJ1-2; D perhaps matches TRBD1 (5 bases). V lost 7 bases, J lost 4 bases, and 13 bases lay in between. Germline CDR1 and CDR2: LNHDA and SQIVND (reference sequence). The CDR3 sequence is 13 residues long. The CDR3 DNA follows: TGTGCCAGTACAGCGGGGACCGCCTATGGCTACACCTTC. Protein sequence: CASTAGTAYGYTF.

The CDR3 DNA reads as TGTGCCTGGAGTGTAGTCCTAGGAGAGACCCAGTACTTC. Translation gives CAWSVVLGETQYF. This chain joins TRBV30 and TRBJ2-5; D ambiguous. CDR1 GTSNPN and CDR2 SVGIG come from the germline V gene (reference sequence). The length of the CDR3 is 13 residues. Trimming took 0 bases from V and 4 from J, leaving 9 bases between them. Supplemented by reference TRBV30 and TRBJ2-5, the full variable domain reads SQTIHQWPATLVQPVGSPLSLECTVEGTSNPNLYWYRQAAGRGLQLLFYSVGIGQISSEVPQNLSASRPQDRQFILSSKKLLLSDSGFYLCAWSVVLGETQYFGPGTRLLVL.

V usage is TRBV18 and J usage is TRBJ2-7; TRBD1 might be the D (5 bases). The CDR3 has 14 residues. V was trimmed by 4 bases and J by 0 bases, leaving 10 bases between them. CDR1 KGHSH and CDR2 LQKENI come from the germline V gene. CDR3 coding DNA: TGTGCCAGCTCACGAGGAACAGGCTCCTACGAGCAGTACTTC. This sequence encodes CASSRGTGSYEQYF.

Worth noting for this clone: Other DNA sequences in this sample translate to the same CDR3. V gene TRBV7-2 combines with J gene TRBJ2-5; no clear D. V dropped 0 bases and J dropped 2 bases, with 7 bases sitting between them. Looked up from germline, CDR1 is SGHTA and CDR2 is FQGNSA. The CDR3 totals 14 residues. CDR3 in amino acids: CASSLAGWQETQYF. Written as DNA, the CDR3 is TGTGCCAGCAGCTTAGCGGGCTGGCAAGAGACCCAGTACTTC.

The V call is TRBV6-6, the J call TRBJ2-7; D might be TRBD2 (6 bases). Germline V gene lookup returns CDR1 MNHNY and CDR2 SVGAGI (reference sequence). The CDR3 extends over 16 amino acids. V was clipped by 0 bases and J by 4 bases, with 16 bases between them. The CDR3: CASSYSSRAGRYEQYF. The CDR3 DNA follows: TGTGCCAGCAGTTACTCGTCGCGGGCAGGGAGGTACGAGCAGTACTTC.

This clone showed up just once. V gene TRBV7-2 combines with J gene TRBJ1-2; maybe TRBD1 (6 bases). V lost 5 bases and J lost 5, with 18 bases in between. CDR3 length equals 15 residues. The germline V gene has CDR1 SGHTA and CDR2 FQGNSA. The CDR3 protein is CASSPHPRGLYGYTF. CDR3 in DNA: TGTGCCAGCAGCCCCCACCCTAGGGGGTTGTATGGCTACACCTTC.

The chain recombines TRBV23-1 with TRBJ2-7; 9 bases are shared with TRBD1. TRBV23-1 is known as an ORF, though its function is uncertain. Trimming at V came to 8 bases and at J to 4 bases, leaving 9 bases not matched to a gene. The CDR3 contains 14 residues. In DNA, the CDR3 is TGCGCCAGCGTAGGGGGGGACAGGGTGTACGAGCAGTACTTC. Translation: CASVGGDRVYEQYF.

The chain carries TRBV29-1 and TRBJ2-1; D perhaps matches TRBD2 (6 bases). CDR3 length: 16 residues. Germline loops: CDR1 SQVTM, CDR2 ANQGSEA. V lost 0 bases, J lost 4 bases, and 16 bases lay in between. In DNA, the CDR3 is TGCAGCGTTGAAGACTCGGGAGCGTCAACGTACAATGAGCAGTTCTTC. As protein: CSVEDSGASTYNEQFF.

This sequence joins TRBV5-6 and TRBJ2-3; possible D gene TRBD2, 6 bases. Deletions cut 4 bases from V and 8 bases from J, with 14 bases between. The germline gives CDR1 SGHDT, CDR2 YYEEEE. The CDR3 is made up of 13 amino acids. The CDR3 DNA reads TGTGCCAGCAGCAGGGAGGTCCCCGGTACGCAGTATTTT. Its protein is CASSREVPGTQYF.

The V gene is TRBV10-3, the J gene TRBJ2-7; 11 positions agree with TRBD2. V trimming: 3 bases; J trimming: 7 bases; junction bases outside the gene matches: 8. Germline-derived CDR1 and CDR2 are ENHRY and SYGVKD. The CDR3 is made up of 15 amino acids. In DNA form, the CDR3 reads TGTGCCATCAGTGATCTCCTAGCGGGAGGAGGGGAGCAGTACTTC. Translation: CAISDLLAGGGEQYF.

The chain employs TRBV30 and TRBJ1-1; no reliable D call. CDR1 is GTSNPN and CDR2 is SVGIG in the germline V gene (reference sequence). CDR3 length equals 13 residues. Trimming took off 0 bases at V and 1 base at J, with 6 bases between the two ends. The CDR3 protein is CAWSVLGNTEAFF. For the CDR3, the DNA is TGTGCCTGGAGTGTACTTGGGAACACTGAAGCTTTCTTT. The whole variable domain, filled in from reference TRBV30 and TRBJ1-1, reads SQTIHQWPATLVQPVGSPLSLECTVEGTSNPNLYWYRQAAGRGLQLLFYSVGIGQISSEVPQNLSASRPQDRQFILSSKKLLLSDSGFYLCAWSVLGNTEAFFGQGTRLTVV.

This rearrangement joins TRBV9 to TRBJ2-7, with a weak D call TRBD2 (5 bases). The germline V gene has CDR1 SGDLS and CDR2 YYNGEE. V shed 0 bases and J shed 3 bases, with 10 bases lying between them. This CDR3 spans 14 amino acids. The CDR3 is CASSVDRTGYEQYF. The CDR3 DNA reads TGTGCCAGCAGCGTAGATCGGACTGGCTACGAGCAGTACTTC. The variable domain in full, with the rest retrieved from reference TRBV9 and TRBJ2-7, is DSGVTQTPKHLITATGQRVTLRCSPRSGDLSVYWYQQSLDQGLQFLIQYYNGEERAKGNILERFSAQQFPDLHSELNLSSLELGDSALYFCASSVDRTGYEQYFGPGTRLTVT.

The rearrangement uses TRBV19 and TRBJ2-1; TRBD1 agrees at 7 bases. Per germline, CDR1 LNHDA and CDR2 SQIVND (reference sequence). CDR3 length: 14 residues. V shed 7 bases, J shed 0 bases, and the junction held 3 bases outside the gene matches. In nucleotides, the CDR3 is TGTGCCAGTAATCAGGGGGTCTCCTACAATGAGCAGTTCTTC. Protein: CASNQGVSYNEQFF.

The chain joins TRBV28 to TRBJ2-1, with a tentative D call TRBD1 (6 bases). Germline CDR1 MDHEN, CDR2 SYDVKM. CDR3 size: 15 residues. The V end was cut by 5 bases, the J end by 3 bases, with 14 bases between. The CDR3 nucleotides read TGTGCCAGCAGTGTACCTAAGGGGGTCTACAATGAGCAGTTCTTC. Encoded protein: CASSVPKGVYNEQFF.

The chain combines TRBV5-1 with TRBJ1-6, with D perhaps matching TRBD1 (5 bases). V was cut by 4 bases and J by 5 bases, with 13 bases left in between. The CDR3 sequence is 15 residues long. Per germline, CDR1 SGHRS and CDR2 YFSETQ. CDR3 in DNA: TGCGCCAGCAGCGCCACAGGAATGAATAATTCACCCCTCCACTTT. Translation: CASSATGMNNSPLHF. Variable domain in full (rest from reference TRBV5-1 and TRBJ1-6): KAGVTQTPRYLIKTRGQQVTLSCSPISGHRSVSWYQQTPGQGLQFLFEYFSETQRNKGNFPGRFSGRQFSNSRSEMNVSTLELGDSALYLCASSATGMNNSPLHFGNGTRLTVT.

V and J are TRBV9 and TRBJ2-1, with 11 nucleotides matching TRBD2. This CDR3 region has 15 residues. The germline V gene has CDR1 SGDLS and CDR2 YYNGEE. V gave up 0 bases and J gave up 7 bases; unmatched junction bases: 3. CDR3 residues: CASSVATSGRNEQFF. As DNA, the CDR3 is TGTGCCAGCAGCGTAGCCACTAGCGGGAGAAATGAGCAGTTCTTC.

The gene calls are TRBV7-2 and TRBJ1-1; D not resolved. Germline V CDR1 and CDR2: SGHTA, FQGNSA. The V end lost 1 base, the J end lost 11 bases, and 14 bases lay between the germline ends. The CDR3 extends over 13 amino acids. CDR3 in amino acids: CASSLGNPGEAFF. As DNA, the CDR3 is TGTGCCAGCAGCTTAGGTAACCCTGGGGAGGCTTTCTTT.

CDR3 in amino acids: CASQGQGLDEQYF. The CDR3 coding sequence is TGCGCCAGCCAAGGACAGGGACTGGACGAGCAGTACTTC. The chain is built from TRBV5-1 and TRBJ2-7; 8 nucleotides match TRBD1. This CDR3 has 13 residues. Losses at the gene ends were 7 bases for V and 5 bases for J; bases not matched to a gene: 8. The germline CDR1 and CDR2 sequences are SGHRS and YFSETQ.